A selection of T cell receptor beta chains follows, all from one sample in a study of shared clonotypes between healthy human individuals. Libraries were prepared by immunoSEQ multiplex PCR; TCRdb keeps only in-frame clonotypes and omits some of them. The sample carries some 580,000 clones, 97% recorded once. The sequencing input was naive CD4+ T cells sorted from blood. The receptor source for this set is a woman aged 30 to 39 in good health. CDR3s include the opening cysteine and the closing phenylalanine or tryptophan. The order of the fields is V gene, D gene, clone size, J gene, CDR3 DNA, CDR3 protein. A D gene is named only where the DNA matches it firmly. The size entry is marked missing in some rows and otherwise reads once, few, many or a size class.

>TRBV6-5|-|-|TRBJ1-3
TGTGCCAGCAGTTACTCGACAGGTACCGGAAACACCATATATTTT
CASSYSTGTGNTIYF
>TRBV6-1|-|-|TRBJ1-2
TGTGCCACCGAACGACAGCGCTATGGCTACACCTTC
CATERQRYGYTF
>TRBV7-9|TRBD1|-|TRBJ1-1
TGTGCCAGCAGGGGGGACAGGGAGAACACTGAAGCTTTCTTT
CASRGDRENTEAFF
>TRBV5-1|TRBD2|-|TRBJ2-2
TGCGCCAGCAGCCCTGGACTAGTCTGGAACACCGGGGAGCTGTTTTTT
CASSPGLVWNTGELFF
>TRBV5-5|-|-|TRBJ1-2
TGTGCCAGCAGCCACGATGCGACCCGTACCCCGGGAGGACCGTATGGCTACACCTTC
CASSHDATRTPGGPYGYTF
>TRBV30|-|-|TRBJ1-1
TGTGCCTGGAGCGCCTCGGGTGGCGAGACTGAAGCTTTCTTT
CAWSASGGETEAFF
>TRBV10-2|-|-|TRBJ2-2
TGCGCCAGCAGTGAAAGGGGGGAGGGTCCACCAGGGTTCAGAAACACCGGGGAGCTGTTTTTT
CASSERGEGPPGFRNTGELFF
>TRBV5-4|-|-|TRBJ1-2
TGTGCCAGCAGCTCGGACGGGGCCTATGGCTACACCTTC
CASSSDGAYGYTF
>TRBV4-2|TRBD1|-|TRBJ2-7
TGTGCCAGCAGCCAAATCGCGGGACAGGCTAACTACGAGCAGTACTTC
CASSQIAGQANYEQYF
>TRBV7-9|TRBD2|-|TRBJ2-7
TGTGCCAGCAGCTTATCTAGCGGGTTCGAGCAGTACTTC
CASSLSSGFEQYF
>TRBV19|-|-|TRBJ2-5
TGTGCCAGTAAGGGGCGAGGGAGGCTCCAAGAGACCCAGTACTTC
CASKGRGRLQETQYF
>TRBV28|-|once|TRBJ2-5
TGTGCCAGCAGTTCGGGACCGACGGGGATTGAGACCCAGTACTTC
CASSSGPTGIETQYF
>TRBV27|-|-|TRBJ1-1
TGTGCCAGCAGTCAACCCGGAGCTGACACTGAAGCTTTCTTT
CASSQPGADTEAFF
>TRBV27|-|-|TRBJ1-5
TGTGCCAGCAGTTTAGTTAGCAATCAGCCCCAGCATTTT
CASSLVSNQPQHF
>TRBV5-1|-|-|TRBJ1-1
TGCGCCAGCAGTTACGACGATGGGTATTCTGACACTGAAGCTTTCTTT
CASSYDDGYSDTEAFF
>TRBV19|-|-|TRBJ2-6
TGTGCCAGTAGGATGACAGGCTCTGGGGCCAACGTCCTGACTTTC
CASRMTGSGANVLTF
>TRBV4-1|TRBD1|-|TRBJ1-5
TGCGCCAGCAGCCAAGGACAGGGTCTGAGCAATCAGCCCCAGCATTTT
CASSQGQGLSNQPQHF
>TRBV29-1|TRBD1|-|TRBJ2-7
TGCAGCGTTGCCGGGACAGGAGGCTACGAGCAGTACTTC
CSVAGTGGYEQYF
>TRBV5-1|TRBD1|-|TRBJ1-2
TGCGCCAGCAGCCCAGGGACAGGGGGCGCTTATGGCTACACCTTC
CASSPGTGGAYGYTF
>TRBV28|-|-|TRBJ2-3
TGTGCCACGGGAGATGCCACAGATACGCAGTATTTT
CATGDATDTQYF
>TRBV5-6|TRBD1|-|TRBJ2-3
TGTGCCAGCAGCTTTTTAGGACAGGGCACAGATACGCAGTATTTT
CASSFLGQGTDTQYF
>TRBV7-6|-|-|TRBJ1-2
TGTGCCAGCAGCTTAGCGGGGGGGGCTTACTATGGCTACACCTTC
CASSLAGGAYYGYTF
>TRBV6-6|-|-|TRBJ1-2
TGTGCCAGCAGTAACATTGGGCAGGGAGATGGCTACACCTTC
CASSNIGQGDGYTF
>TRBV11-2|-|-|TRBJ2-1
TGTGCCAGCAGCTTTTTCGGCCGCAACAATGAGCAGTTCTTC
CASSFFGRNNEQFF
>TRBV2|-|-|TRBJ2-3
TGTGCCAGCACCCGGGGCGGCGGAGCCCTCACAGATACGCAGTATTTT
CASTRGGGALTDTQYF
>TRBV5-6|-|-|TRBJ2-5
TGTGCCAGCAGCTTGGGGTGGGGGCCGACCGGAGAGACCCAGTACTTC
CASSLGWGPTGETQYF
>TRBV6-5|TRBD1|-|TRBJ2-2
TGTGCCAGCAGTACCGACAGGGGTTACACCGGGGAGCTGTTTTTT
CASSTDRGYTGELFF
>TRBV4-2|-|-|TRBJ1-5
TGTGCCAGCAGCCTGAGGGTTTCCGATCAGCCCCAGCATTTT
CASSLRVSDQPQHF
>TRBV29-1|-|-|TRBJ1-5
TGCAGCGTTGTCATAGGGAATAGCAATCAGCCCCAGCATTTT
CSVVIGNSNQPQHF
>TRBV5-4|-|-|TRBJ2-3
TGTGCCAGCAGGAGACAGAAACAAGCGCCTAGCACAGATACGCAGTATTTT
CASRRQKQAPSTDTQYF
>TRBV5-1|-|-|TRBJ2-2
TGCGCCAGCAGCTTGCATCCGGAGGGTCCGAACACCGGGGAGCTGTTTTTT
CASSLHPEGPNTGELFF
>TRBV7-2|-|-|TRBJ1-5
TGTGCCAGCAGCTTTCGGTTTGGAAATCAGCCCCAGCATTTT
CASSFRFGNQPQHF
>TRBV11-3|TRBD2|-|TRBJ2-7
TGTGCCAGCAGCGCCCGGACTAGCGGACACGAGCAGTACTTC
CASSARTSGHEQYF
>TRBV7-2|-|-|TRBJ2-7
TGTGCCAGCAGCAACAGATTCCCCTACGAGCAGTACTTC
CASSNRFPYEQYF
>TRBV28|-|-|TRBJ2-6
TGTGCCAGCAGCACTACAGGGTTCCGGGCCAACGTCCTGACTTTC
CASSTTGFRANVLTF